Each of the 14 T cell receptor beta chains below was sequenced from the same sample in a study of Ad26.COV2.S vaccination and SARS-CoV-2 variants. TCRdb's copy holds only in-frame clones and misses some; the assay was immunoSEQ multiplex PCR. Among about 440,000 clones listed, less than 95% were seen once. Treatment defined: 15 to 20 received Ad26.COV2.S at low or high dose, single or two shots; roughly 5 received placebo; per-sample allocation not given. Following the first vaccine or placebo injection, samples were taken on day 63. The source material was peripheral blood, sampled in a trial of Ad26.COV2.S vaccine versus placebo. These receptors originate from a person aged 18-65 years who received the Ad26.COV2.S COVID-19 vaccine or a placebo.

The sample holds a few counts of this clone. V is TRBV7-2 and J is TRBJ1-5, with TRBD1 as a possible D gene (6 bases). Trimming cost V 4 bases and J 5 bases, with 9 bases left between them. CDR1 is SGHTA, CDR2 FQGNSA, per germline. This CDR3 has 13 residues. CDR3 protein: CASSSYRDQPQHF. Written as DNA, the CDR3 is TGTGCCAGCAGCTCCTACAGGGATCAGCCCCAGCATTTT.

The CDR3 region is CATSDYGRGDTQYF. In nucleotides, the CDR3 is TGTGCCACCAGTGATTACGGGAGAGGAGATACGCAGTATTTT. This chain links TRBV24-1 with TRBJ2-3, with D perhaps matching TRBD2 (6 bases). CDR3 length: 14 amino acids. V was cut by 2 bases and J by 5 bases, with 10 bases left in between. Germline CDR1 reads KGHDR; CDR2 reads SFDVKD.

V gene TRBV10-1 combines with J gene TRBJ1-5; D perhaps matches TRBD1 (6 bases). V was cut by 6 bases and J by 4 bases, with 25 bases left in between. The CDR3 sequence is 18 residues long. Germline V gene lookup returns CDR1 WNHNN and CDR2 SYGVQD (reference sequence). CDR3: CASRKLHRGQSRNQPQHF. CDR3 nucleotides: TGCGCCAGCAGGAAACTACACCGGGGACAATCGAGGAATCAGCCCCAGCATTTT.

V gene TRBV9 combines with J gene TRBJ1-5, with D maybe TRBD1 (6 bases). The length of the CDR3 is 15 residues. Germline CDR1 reads SGDLS; CDR2 reads YYNGEE. V shed 4 bases and J shed 3 bases, with 14 bases lying between them. As DNA, the CDR3 is TGTGCCAGCAGCCTCGGAGGGGGTGACAATCAGCCCCAGCATTTT. Translation: CASSLGGGDNQPQHF.

The V call is TRBV7-6, the J call TRBJ2-5; no clear D. Germline V CDR1 and CDR2: SGHVS, FNYEAQ. This CDR3 has 13 residues. The V gene lost 2 bases and the J gene lost 1 base, with 5 bases spanning the gap. For the CDR3, the DNA is TGTGCCAGCAGCTTAAGAATCCAAGAGACCCAGTACTTC. Its protein product is CASSLRIQETQYF.

V and J are TRBV6-5 and TRBJ2-7; D is unclear. Trimming pared 0 bases from V and 0 bases from J, leaving 9 bases between. The CDR3 is 15 residues long. The V gene's germline CDR1 is MNHEY and CDR2 SVGAGI. The CDR3 DNA sequence: TGTGCCAGCAGTTACTCTCGGACGTCCTCCTACGAGCAGTACTTC. Amino acids: CASSYSRTSSYEQYF.

This chain joins TRBV28 and TRBJ1-6, with D perhaps matching TRBD1 (5 bases). The germline gives CDR1 MDHEN, CDR2 SYDVKM. The CDR3 covers 17 residues. V lost 3 bases and J 8 bases, leaving 20 bases between the germline ends. The CDR3 here is CASSFGLGQVEDSPLHF. In DNA, the CDR3 is TGTGCCAGCAGTTTTGGCCTGGGGCAGGTGGAGGATTCACCCCTCCACTTT.

V usage is TRBV11-2 and J usage is TRBJ1-2; D uncertain. CDR3 length equals 11 residues. V gave up 3 bases and J gave up 8 bases, with 7 bases separating them. Germline V CDR1 and CDR2: SGHAT, FQNNGV. In DNA form, the CDR3 reads TGTGCCAGCAGCTTGAATCGCGGCTACACCTTC. Translation gives CASSLNRGYTF.

This chain uses TRBV19 with TRBJ2-7; TRBD1 agrees at 9 bases. With V trimmed by 1 base and J by 0 bases, 1 base remained unmatched. CDR3 size: 15 residues. The germline V gene has CDR1 LNHDA and CDR2 SQIVND (reference sequence). The CDR3 protein is CASSIVGQGSYEQYF. The CDR3 nucleotides read TGTGCCAGTAGTATAGTGGGACAGGGCTCCTACGAGCAGTACTTC.

CDR3 loop: CASSPDRTGGFSNEKLFF. The CDR3 coding sequence is TGTGCCAGTAGCCCCGATAGGACAGGGGGCTTTAGTAATGAAAAACTGTTTTTT. This chain connects TRBV19 to TRBJ1-4; 11 bases are shared with TRBD1. Germline-derived CDR1 and CDR2 are LNHDA and SQIVND (reference sequence). Trimming removed 6 bases from V and 4 bases from J; junction bases left unmatched: 13. This CDR3 region has 18 residues.

The V gene is TRBV28, the J gene TRBJ2-7, with 8 bases lining up with TRBD1. The V and J ends lost 4 bases and 7 bases, in that order; junction bases with no gene match: 6. The CDR3 is made up of 13 amino acids. Germline assignment: CDR1 MDHEN and CDR2 SYDVKM. Here the CDR3 DNA reads TGTGCCAGCAGTTCCCAGGGGGCGAGTGAGCAGTACTTC. Amino acids: CASSSQGASEQYF. Filled out from reference TRBV28 and TRBJ2-7, the complete variable domain reads DVKVTQSSRYLVKRTGEKVFLECVQDMDHENMFWYRQDPGLGLRLIYFSYDVKMKEKGDIPEGYSVSREKKERFSLILESASTNQTSMYLCASSSQGASEQYFGPGTRLTVT.

This clone was observed once. This chain links TRBV27 with TRBJ2-1; D is unclear. Trimming pared 3 bases from V and 9 bases from J, leaving 15 bases between. Germline V lookup: CDR1 MNHEY, CDR2 SMNVEV (reference sequence). The CDR3 sequence is 14 residues long. CDR3 loop: CASSLLVSYGEQFF. CDR3 coding DNA: TGTGCCAGCAGTTTGCTAGTCAGCTATGGTGAGCAGTTCTTC.

V usage is TRBV7-2 and J usage is TRBJ2-5; D is uncertain. The CDR3 runs 14 residues. V gave up 5 bases and J gave up 2 bases, with 12 bases separating them. From germline, CDR1 is SGHTA and CDR2 FQGNSA. DNA of the CDR3: TGTGCCAGCAGCCGCCCCCGGGCGCAAGAGACCCAGTACTTC. Protein: CASSRPRAQETQYF.

The CDR3 loop is CASSLTRSGWQYF. CDR3 coding DNA: TGTGCCAGCAGCTTAACCCGTTCTGGATGGCAGTACTTC. This chain uses TRBV11-2 with TRBJ2-7; no clear D gene. This CDR3 comprises 13 residues. CDR1 SGHAT and CDR2 FQNNGV come from the germline V gene. V lost 2 bases to trimming and J lost 9 bases, with 14 bases between them. Full variable domain (outside the CDR3, taken from reference TRBV11-2 and TRBJ2-7): EAGVAQSPRYKIIEKRQSVAFWCNPISGHATLYWYQQILGQGPKLLIQFQNNGVVDDSQLPKDRFSAERLKGVDSTLKIQPAKLEDSAVYLCASSLTRSGWQYFGPGTRLTVT.